The rows below give T cell receptor beta chains drawn from one sample of a study of blood T cell repertoires in COVID-19. Method: immunoSEQ multiplex PCR; TCRdb's copy keeps in-frame clones and lacks some. The table shows 120,000 to 150,000 clones, with more than 75% occurring only once. Material: peripheral blood. Receptors originate from a human donor with acute or convalescent COVID-19. The donor label of this sample is uncertain. Both conserved end residues are part of each CDR3. Each record gives: clone size, D gene, J gene, V gene, CDR3 protein, CDR3 DNA. A D gene is named only where the DNA matches it firmly. The size entry is marked missing in some rows and otherwise reads once, few, many or a size class.

>.|.|TRBJ1-6|TRBV6-5
CASTPGLNSPLHF
TGTGCCAGCACCCCCGGGTTGAATTCACCCCTCCACTTT
>.|.|TRBJ2-1|TRBV7-3
CASSLKSGAGYNEQFF
TGTGCCAGCAGCTTAAAAAGTGGGGCCGGTTACAATGAGCAGTTCTTC
>.|TRBD1|TRBJ1-5|TRBV29-1
CSVRTGDSNQPQHF
TGCAGCGTCCGGACAGGGGATAGCAATCAGCCCCAGCATTTT
>.|.|TRBJ2-3|TRBV6-5
CASNPPGTGTDTQYF
TGTGCCAGCAATCCACCGGGTACGGGAACAGATACGCAGTATTTT
>.|.|TRBJ1-1|TRBV6-5
CASGGLNTEAFF
TGTGCCAGCGGAGGCCTGAACACTGAAGCTTTCTTT
>.|.|TRBJ1-5|TRBV6-5
CASSYSAGSNQPQHF
TGTGCCAGCAGTTACTCGGCAGGGAGCAATCAGCCCCAGCATTTT
>.|.|TRBJ2-5|TRBV7-8
CASSLYIGSGGLQETQYF
TGTGCCAGCAGCTTGTATATAGGGTCGGGGGGCCTCCAAGAGACCCAGTACTTC
>few|TRBD1|TRBJ1-2|TRBV19
CASSPTGDYGYTF
TGTGCCAGTAGTCCCACAGGGGACTATGGCTACACCTTC
>.|TRBD1|TRBJ1-5|TRBV5-1
CASSTGQGALQPQHF
TGCGCCAGCAGCACGGGACAGGGGGCCCTACAGCCCCAGCATTTT
>.|TRBD1|TRBJ2-3|TRBV7-9
CASSSTRQDRGGPDTQYF
TGTGCCAGCAGCTCCACGCGTCAGGACAGGGGTGGCCCAGATACGCAGTATTTT
>.|.|TRBJ2-6|TRBV4-1
CASSPGLISGANVLTF
TGCGCCAGCAGCCCGGGACTGATCTCTGGGGCCAACGTCCTGACTTTC
>.|TRBD1|TRBJ1-1|TRBV15
CATSGTGGTEAFF
TGTGCCACCAGCGGAACAGGGGGAACTGAAGCTTTCTTT
>.|TRBD1|TRBJ2-7|TRBV5-1
CASALGGLGYEQYF
TGCGCCAGCGCTCTAGGGGGCCTGGGGTACGAGCAGTACTTC
>.|.|TRBJ2-2|TRBV3-1/TRBV3-2
CASSQVAGDTGELFF
TGTGCCAGCAGCCAAGTTGCAGGGGACACCGGGGAGCTGTTTTTT
>.|TRBD1|TRBJ2-6|TRBV30
CACRGKGAQGANVLTF
TGTGCCTGCCGAGGGAAGGGGGCGCAAGGGGCCAACGTCCTGACTTTC
>.|TRBD1|TRBJ1-6|TRBV10-2
CASVQGINSPLHF
TGCGCCAGCGTACAGGGGATCAATTCACCCCTCCACTTT
>.|TRBD1|TRBJ1-1|TRBV6-5
CASRVGQGYTEAFF
TGTGCCAGCAGAGTTGGACAGGGCTACACTGAAGCTTTCTTT
>.|TRBD1|TRBJ1-1|TRBV19
CASNPLDRDTEAFF
TGTGCCAGTAACCCGTTGGACAGGGACACTGAAGCTTTCTTT
>.|.|TRBJ1-1|TRBV30
CAWSVLGGREAFF
TGTGCCTGGAGTGTACTCGGGGGGCGGGAAGCTTTCTTT
>few|.|TRBJ2-1|TRBV30
CAWSAFSNNEQFF
TGTGCCTGGAGTGCCTTTTCTAACAATGAGCAGTTCTTC
>.|TRBD1|TRBJ1-1|TRBV5-5
CASSLDVGTGYIAFF
TGTGCCAGCAGCTTGGATGTAGGGACAGGGTATATAGCTTTCTTT
>.|TRBD1|TRBJ1-3|TRBV5-5
CASSLAPQGAGNTIYF
TGTGCCAGCAGCTTGGCCCCACAGGGGGCTGGAAACACCATATATTTT
>.|.|TRBJ2-1|TRBV7-2
CASSGGPQGEQFF
TGTGCCAGCAGCGGGGGCCCCCAGGGGGAGCAGTTCTTC
>once|.|TRBJ1-5|TRBV29-1
CSVSAGAPNQPQHF
TGCAGCGTGTCGGCCGGAGCACCGAATCAGCCCCAGCATTTT
>.|.|TRBJ1-4|TRBV12-3/TRBV12-4
CASSFTREKLFF
TGTGCCAGCAGTTTTACGCGGGAAAAACTGTTTTTT
>.|.|TRBJ1-2|TRBV6-6
CASSEANYGYTF
TGTGCCAGCAGTGAGGCTAACTATGGCTACACCTTC
>.|.|TRBJ2-3|TRBV5-1
CASSQRSESRGADTQYF
TGCGCCAGCAGCCAGCGGTCAGAATCGCGGGGCGCAGATACGCAGTATTTT
>.|.|TRBJ1-1|TRBV11-2
CASSLFTTNTEAFF
TGTGCCAGCAGCTTATTCACTACAAACACTGAAGCTTTCTTT
>.|TRBD1|TRBJ2-7|TRBV20-1
CSASDRVEEQYF
TGCAGTGCTAGTGACAGGGTTGAAGAGCAGTACTTC
>once|.|TRBJ2-1|TRBV18
CASSPAPRGSYNEQFF
TGTGCCAGCTCACCTGCCCCAAGGGGAAGCTACAATGAGCAGTTCTTC
>.|.|TRBJ1-5|TRBV7-2
CASSLVRDQPQHF
TGTGCCAGCAGCTTAGTACGGGATCAGCCCCAGCATTTT
>.|.|TRBJ1-6|TRBV19
CASADRWDSPLHF
TGTGCCAGCGCAGACAGGTGGGATTCACCCCTCCACTTT
>once|.|TRBJ1-6|TRBV19
CASKGLATSPLHF
TGTGCCAGTAAGGGGCTCGCCACTTCACCCCTCCACTTT
>.|TRBD2|TRBJ2-2|TRBV6-5
CASSWGGDNLFF
TGTGCCAGCAGTTGGGGGGGGGATAATCTGTTTTTT
>.|.|TRBJ1-2|TRBV12-3/TRBV12-4
CASNPREGGYTF
TGTGCCAGCAACCCCCGGGAAGGGGGCTACACCTTC
>.|.|TRBJ1-1|TRBV11-3
CASSLDSGNTEAFF
TGTGCCAGCAGCTTAGACTCAGGGAACACTGAAGCTTTCTTT
>.|.|TRBJ2-1|TRBV18
CASSPPGSSYNEQFF
TGTGCCAGCTCACCACCTGGCAGCTCCTACAATGAGCAGTTCTTC
>.|.|TRBJ1-3|TRBV18
CASRAAVSGNTIYF
TGTGCCAGCCGAGCCGCCGTCTCTGGAAACACCATATATTTT
>.|.|TRBJ2-1|TRBV30
CAWSELNEQFF
TGTGCCTGGAGTGAGCTCAATGAGCAGTTCTTC
>.|TRBD1|TRBJ2-2|TRBV18
CASLRTGFNTGELFF
TGTGCCAGCCTACGGACAGGGTTTAACACCGGGGAGCTGTTTTTT
>.|TRBD1|TRBJ1-4|TRBV5-1
CASRRDRATNEKLFF
TGCGCCAGCAGACGGGACAGAGCAACTAATGAAAAACTGTTTTTT
>once|.|TRBJ2-7|TRBV6-5
CASSYSGTPNYEQYF
TGTGCCAGCAGTTACTCCGGGACACCAAACTACGAGCAGTACTTC
>.|.|TRBJ1-2|TRBV9
CASSEGGRDSLGYTF
TGTGCCAGCAGCGAGGGCGGCCGGGACTCCCTTGGCTACACCTTC
>once|.|TRBJ2-2|TRBV6-5
CASSSTGANTGELFF
TGTGCCAGCAGTTCAACGGGAGCTAACACCGGGGAGCTGTTTTTT
>.|TRBD1|TRBJ2-7|TRBV28
CASSLRGQGAPYEQYF
TGTGCCAGCAGTTTACGGGGACAGGGGGCGCCGTACGAGCAGTACTTC
>.|TRBD2|TRBJ2-3|TRBV7-2
CASSPAYGRGGMDTQYF
TGTGCCAGCAGCCCGGCTTATGGGCGGGGGGGCATGGATACGCAGTATTTT
>.|TRBD1|TRBJ1-2|TRBV7-3
CASSPRQGMVYGYTF
TGTGCCAGCAGCCCGCGACAGGGGATGGTCTATGGCTACACCTTC
>.|.|TRBJ1-1|TRBV5-4
CASSLGLKMDTEAFF
TGTGCCAGCAGCCTGGGACTTAAGATGGACACTGAAGCTTTCTTT
>.|.|TRBJ2-2|TRBV7-9
CASSPRRGNTGELFF
TGTGCCAGCAGCCCACGGCGGGGGAACACCGGGGAGCTGTTTTTT
>.|.|TRBJ2-6|TRBV5-4
CASSLGARGPTGANVLTF
TGTGCCAGCAGCCTAGGGGCCAGGGGCCCAACTGGGGCCAACGTCCTGACTTTC